The 23 T cell receptor beta chains below were found in one sample sequenced in a study of molecular identifiers for immune sequencing clone quantification (dated by TCRdb to 2016 to 2019). Libraries were prepared through PCR. The reads were generated on an Illumina HiSeq 4000. TCRdb redid the processing of the public reads, applying fastp at Q25 and MiXCR, and retained in-frame beta chains. All rows with the same CDR3 protein become a single entry with the most common DNA and genes. This sample comprises approximately 670,000 distinct CDR3 sequences, just under 20% of them detected only once. Roughly 0.9% of the sample comes from the top ten. Sequencing was done on a sample of naive CD8+ T cells from blood, with Jurkat cell RNA spiked in. The cell subset or site label of this sample denotes: FACS-sorted CD8+CD4-CCR7+CD45RA+ naive T cells. The receptors were sampled from a human donor in good health. Some libraries in this study had Jurkat cell RNA spiked in.

About this clonotype itself: A read error may explain this, as a much larger clone is one base away. The gene calls are TRBV24-1 and TRBJ1-4; unclear D gene. Germline-derived CDR1 and CDR2 are KGHDR and SFDVKD. This CDR3 region has 15 residues. In nucleotides, the CDR3 is TGTGCCACCAGTGATGGCGGTGAACCCAATGAAAAACTGCTTTTT. Its protein is CATSDGGEPNEKLLF.

This clonotype was seen many times. This chain connects TRBV5-4 to TRBJ2-3; D is undetermined. V was clipped by 4 bases and J by 0 bases, with 12 bases between them. Per the germline V gene, CDR1 is SGHNT and CDR2 is YYREEE (reference sequence). This CDR3 is 15 amino acids long. CDR3 coding DNA: TGTGCCAGCAGCAAAATAGAGCCTAGCACAGATACGCAGTATTTT. This gives the protein CASSKIEPSTDTQYF.

This clonotype showed up just a few times. The rearrangement links TRBV30 to TRBJ2-3, with 12 bases fitting TRBD2. Germline lookup yields CDR1 GTSNPN and CDR2 SVGIG (reference sequence). Trimming cost V 3 bases and J 4 bases; bases outside gene matches: 5. The CDR3 runs 15 residues. The CDR3 DNA reads as TGTGCCTGGAGCTGGCTAGCGGGGGGGGCAGATACGCAGTATTTT. Translating it yields CAWSWLAGGADTQYF.

This clonotype showed up many times. V is TRBV6-5 and J is TRBJ2-7; possibly TRBD1 for D (5 bases). CDR1 and CDR2 (germline): MNHEY, SVGAGI. The V end lost 5 bases, the J end lost 1 base, and 15 bases lay between the germline ends. The length of the CDR3 is 15 residues. The CDR3 region is CASSLRGHNSYEQYF. The CDR3 DNA reads as TGTGCCAGCAGTCTAAGGGGCCACAATTCCTACGAGCAGTACTTC.

This clonotype showed up just a few times. This chain uses TRBV30 with TRBJ1-1; D might be TRBD1 (5 bases). The V gene's germline CDR1 is GTSNPN and CDR2 SVGIG (reference sequence). CDR3 size: 14 residues. V was trimmed by 4 bases and J by 4 bases, leaving 16 bases between them. The CDR3 is CAWNVGEGSTEAFF. In nucleotides, the CDR3 is TGTGCCTGGAATGTAGGGGAGGGGAGCACTGAAGCTTTCTTT. The full variable domain, with the rest looked up from reference TRBV30 and TRBJ1-1, is SQTIHQWPATLVQPVGSPLSLECTVEGTSNPNLYWYRQAAGRGLQLLFYSVGIGQISSEVPQNLSASRPQDRQFILSSKKLLLSDSGFYLCAWNVGEGSTEAFFGQGTRLTVV.

V and J are TRBV11-2 and TRBJ2-5; TRBD1 matches at 10 bases. V was clipped by 5 bases and J by 5 bases; unmatched bases: 8. Germline-derived CDR1 and CDR2 are SGHAT and FQNNGV. This CDR3 has 15 residues. The DNA of the CDR3 is TGTGCCAGCAGCCCCCAGGGACAGGGGAGGGAGACCCAGTACTTC. Its translation: CASSPQGQGRETQYF. Looking up the rest from reference TRBV11-2 and TRBJ2-5 gives the full variable domain: EAGVAQSPRYKIIEKRQSVAFWCNPISGHATLYWYQQILGQGPKLLIQFQNNGVVDDSQLPKDRFSAERLKGVDSTLKIQPAKLEDSAVYLCASSPQGQGRETQYFGPGTRLLVL.

This clonotype was observed many times. The V gene is TRBV6-5, the J gene TRBJ1-1, with no clear D. CDR3 length equals 15 residues. The V gene's germline CDR1 is MNHEY and CDR2 SVGAGI. Trimming shortened V by 0 bases and J by 1 base, and 9 bases separated the two germline ends. CDR3 DNA: TGTGCCAGCAGTTACTCTTCCGGAGGGAACACTGAAGCTTTCTTT. This codes for CASSYSSGGNTEAFF.

Comment on this clonotype: This may be a read error: a much more frequent sequence differs by one nucleotide. The rearrangement uses TRBV6-5 and TRBJ2-6; unclear D gene. CDR3 size: 14 residues. Germline values: CDR1 MNHEY, CDR2 SVGAGI. V was trimmed by 4 bases and J by 1 base, leaving 5 bases between them. The CDR3 loop reads CASSCTSGANVLTF. CDR3 DNA sequence: TGTGCCAGCAGTTGCACGTCTGGGGCCAACGTCCTGACTTTC.

This clonotype appeared many times. The rearrangement joins TRBV20-1 to TRBJ2-7; no firm D call. Per the germline V gene, CDR1 is DFQATT and CDR2 is SNEGSKA (reference sequence). This CDR3 spans 12 amino acids. Trimming took 0 bases from V and 6 from J, leaving 9 bases between them. The CDR3 sequence: CSARDLAFEQYF. The CDR3, as DNA: TGCAGTGCTAGAGATTTGGCGTTCGAGCAGTACTTC.

The chain joins TRBV20-1 to TRBJ1-4; perhaps TRBD1 as D (5 bases). CDR1 DFQATT and CDR2 SNEGSKA come from the germline V gene (reference sequence). The CDR3 sequence is 13 residues long. V shed 3 bases and J shed 0 bases, with 5 bases lying between them. In nucleotides, the CDR3 is TGCAGTGCTAGGACAGCAACTAATGAAAAACTGTTTTTT. As protein: CSARTATNEKLFF.

The chain employs TRBV29-1 and TRBJ1-2, with D hard to call. The CDR3 sequence is 11 residues long. Germline V CDR1 and CDR2: SQVTM, ANQGSEA. Trimming left V 7 bases short and J 7 bases short, with 13 bases between. CDR3 sequence: CSAPRGSGYTF. In DNA form, the CDR3 reads TGCAGCGCCCCTCGGGGTAGTGGCTACACCTTC.

V and J are TRBV4-1 and TRBJ2-7, with D unresolved. Per germline, CDR1 MGHRA and CDR2 YSYEKL. There are 14 residues in the CDR3. With 3 bases removed from V and 4 bases from J, the gap between germline ends came to 13 bases. The CDR3 coding sequence is TGCGCCAGCAGCCATGATCGAGGTCCTTACGAGCAGTACTTC. Its translation: CASSHDRGPYEQYF.

This clonotype was found many times. V usage is TRBV29-1 and J usage is TRBJ2-2, with TRBD1 matching over 9 bases. J gave up 6 bases and V 5 bases, and 4 bases lay outside the gene matches. The CDR3 covers 13 residues. From germline, CDR1 is SQVTM and CDR2 ANQGSEA. CDR3 bases: TGCAGCGTTACAGGGGGCGTCGCCGGGGAGCTGTTTTTT. As protein: CSVTGGVAGELFF.

This clonotype was seen many times. The chain uses TRBV2 and TRBJ2-3; a possible D gene is TRBD2 (5 bases). The germline V and J ends were trimmed by 7 bases and 3 bases, with 17 bases remaining between them. The CDR3 loop spans 15 amino acids. Per the germline V gene, CDR1 is SNHLY and CDR2 is FYNNEI. CDR3: CASTGIGVVTDTQYF. The CDR3 DNA reads TGTGCCAGCACGGGAATCGGGGTTGTAACAGATACGCAGTATTTT.

Comment on this clonotype: A read error may be the cause here, since a much bigger clone is one base away. The CDR3 DNA reads as TGTGCCAGCAGTCCAACAAGGCCTCTCTACGGATCCTACAATGAGCAGTTCTTC. This gives the protein CASSPTRPLYGSYNEQFF. This rearrangement joins TRBV14 to TRBJ2-1; D remains unclear. Trimming took 6 bases from V and 1 from J, leaving 22 bases between them. The V gene's germline CDR1 is SGHDN and CDR2 FVKESK. CDR3 length: 18 amino acids.

This clonotype came up many times. The chain couples TRBV6-2 or TRBV6-3 to TRBJ2-7, with 8 nucleotides matching TRBD1. This CDR3 region has 15 residues. J lost 2 bases, V lost 2 bases, and 5 bases had no gene match. Germline CDR1 reads MNHEY; CDR2 reads SVGEGT. This CDR3 reads CASSYPTDRAYEQYF. The CDR3 DNA reads as TGTGCCAGCAGTTACCCGACGGACAGGGCCTACGAGCAGTACTTC.

With regard to this clonotype: This may stem from a read error, because a much larger clone lies one nucleotide away. The DNA for the CDR3 is TGCAGTGCTAAAGAGACTAGCGGGCTGACCTCCGAGCAGTACTTC. Its protein product is CSAKETSGLTSEQYF. This chain connects TRBV20-1 to TRBJ2-7; 10 bases map to TRBD2. This CDR3 has 15 amino acids. With 4 bases clipped from V and 6 bases from J, the junction kept 12 bases outside the gene matches. Germline CDR1 and CDR2: DFQATT and SNEGSKA (reference sequence).

V and J are TRBV27 and TRBJ2-7; TRBD1 aligns across 10 bases. There are 14 residues in the CDR3. From germline, CDR1 is MNHEY and CDR2 SMNVEV (reference sequence). After removal of 8 bases from V and 2 bases from J, the junction contained 6 bases not matched to a gene. The DNA for the CDR3 is TGTGCCAGCGCTCGCGGGACAGGGGCCTACGAGCAGTACTTC. Its translation: CASARGTGAYEQYF.

This clonotype was counted only a few times. The J gene is TRBJ1-4, the V gene TRBV19; D is unresolved. The CDR3 sequence is 11 residues long. CDR1 is LNHDA, CDR2 SQIVND, per germline (reference sequence). The V gene lost 9 bases and the J gene lost 11 bases, with 13 bases spanning the gap. CDR3 nucleotide sequence: TGTGCCAGCTCAGTAGCGGGGAAACTGTTTTTT. Amino acids: CASSVAGKLFF.

A word on this clonotype: A read error may explain this, as a much larger clone is one base away. V and J are TRBV6-2 or TRBV6-3 and TRBJ1-1; D may be TRBD1 (6 bases). CDR1 MNHEY and CDR2 SVGEGT come from the germline V gene. The CDR3 is made up of 14 amino acids. The CDR3 loop reads CAGSYGQRNTEAFF. Here the CDR3 DNA reads TGTGCCGGCAGTTACGGACAGAGGAACACTGAAGCTTTCTTT.

At least ten counts were recorded for this clonotype. CDR3: CSARDRVRIPLLLTTDTQYF. The CDR3 DNA sequence: TGCAGTGCTAGAGATAGGGTTAGAATTCCACTCCTCTTAACCACAGATACGCAGTATTTT. The rearrangement links TRBV20-1 to TRBJ2-3; D call uncertain. This CDR3 comprises 20 residues. The V gene lost 0 bases and the J gene lost 2 bases, with 27 bases spanning the gap. Germline V gene data show CDR1 as DFQATT and CDR2 as SNEGSKA (reference sequence).

This clonotype was counted between two and nine times. Since a much larger clone is just one base distant, this may be a read error. The chain uses TRBV12-3 or TRBV12-4 and TRBJ1-5, with 8 bases lining up with TRBD1. CDR3 length: 14 amino acids. CDR3 DNA sequence: TGTGCCAGCAGAAAGCAGGGGGCGGGACAGCCCCGGCATTTT. Protein: CASRKQGAGQPRHF.

The chain uses TRBV25-1 and TRBJ2-3; 7 positions match TRBD2. Germline trimming cut 4 bases from V and 1 base from J; bases unmatched to any gene: 11. The CDR3 length is 17 residues. Germline lookup yields CDR1 MGHDK and CDR2 SYGVNS. The CDR3 DNA reads as TGTGCCAGCAGTGCCGTAGCGGGCTCAACCGGCACAGATACGCAGTATTTT. It yields the protein CASSAVAGSTGTDTQYF.